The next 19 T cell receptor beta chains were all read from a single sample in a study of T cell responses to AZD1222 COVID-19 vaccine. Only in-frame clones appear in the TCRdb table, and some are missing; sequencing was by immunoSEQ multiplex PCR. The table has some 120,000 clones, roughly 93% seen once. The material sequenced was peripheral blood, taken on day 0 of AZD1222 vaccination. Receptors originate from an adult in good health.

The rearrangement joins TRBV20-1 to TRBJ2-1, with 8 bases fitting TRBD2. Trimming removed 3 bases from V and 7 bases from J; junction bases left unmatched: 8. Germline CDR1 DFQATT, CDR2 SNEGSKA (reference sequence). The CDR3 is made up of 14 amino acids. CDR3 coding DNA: TGCAGTGCTAGTAGGTCTAGCGGGTGGAATGAGCAGTTCTTC. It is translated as CSASRSSGWNEQFF.

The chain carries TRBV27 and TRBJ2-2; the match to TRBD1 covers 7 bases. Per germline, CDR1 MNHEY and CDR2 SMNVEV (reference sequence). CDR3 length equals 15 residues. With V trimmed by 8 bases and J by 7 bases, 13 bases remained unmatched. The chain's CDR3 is CASASGTVRVGELFF. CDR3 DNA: TGTGCCAGCGCTTCCGGGACAGTTAGGGTCGGGGAGCTGTTTTTT.

For the CDR3, the DNA is TGTGCCAGCAGGTTCGGACAGGACACTGAAGCTTTCTTT. It yields the protein CASRFGQDTEAFF. V is TRBV2 and J is TRBJ1-1; 7 bases fit TRBD1. Unmatched junction bases numbered 4, after V lost 6 bases and J lost 3 bases. Per germline, CDR1 SNHLY and CDR2 FYNNEI. The CDR3 contains 13 residues. Full variable domain (remainder filled in from reference TRBV2 and TRBJ1-1): EPEVTQTPSHQVTQMGQEVILRCVPISNHLYFYWYRQILGQKVEFLVSFYNNEISEKSEIFDDQFSVERPDGSNFTLKIRSTKLEDSAMYFCASRFGQDTEAFFGQGTRLTVV.

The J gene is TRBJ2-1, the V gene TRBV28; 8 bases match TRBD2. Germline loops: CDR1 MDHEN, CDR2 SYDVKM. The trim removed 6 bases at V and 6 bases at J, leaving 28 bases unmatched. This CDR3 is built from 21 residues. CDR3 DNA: TGTGCCAGCAGCCAATCGGTTCGAACGGGAGGGCCACTGTCCTCCCTCAATGAGCAGTTCTTC. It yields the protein CASSQSVRTGGPLSSLNEQFF.

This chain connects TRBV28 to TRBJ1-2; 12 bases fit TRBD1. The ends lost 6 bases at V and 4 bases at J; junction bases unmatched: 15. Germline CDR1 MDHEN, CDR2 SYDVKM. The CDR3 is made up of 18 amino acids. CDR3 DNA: TGTGCCAGCAGAGGAGGTGGAGCGGGACAGGGGGCGGGCTATGGCTACACCTTC. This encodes CASRGGGAGQGAGYGYTF.

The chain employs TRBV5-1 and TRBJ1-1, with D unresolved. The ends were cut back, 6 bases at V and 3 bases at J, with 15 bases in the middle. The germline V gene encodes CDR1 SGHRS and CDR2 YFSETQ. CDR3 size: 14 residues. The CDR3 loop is CASTISGQYTEAFF. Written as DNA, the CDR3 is TGCGCCAGCACCATAAGCGGGCAATACACTGAAGCTTTCTTT.

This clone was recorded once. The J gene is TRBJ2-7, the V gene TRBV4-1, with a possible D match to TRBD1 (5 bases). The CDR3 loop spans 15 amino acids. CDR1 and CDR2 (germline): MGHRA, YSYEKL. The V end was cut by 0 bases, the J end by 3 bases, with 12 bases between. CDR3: CASSQDQGGYYEQYF. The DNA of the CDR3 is TGCGCCAGCAGCCAAGACCAGGGCGGATACTACGAGCAGTACTTC.

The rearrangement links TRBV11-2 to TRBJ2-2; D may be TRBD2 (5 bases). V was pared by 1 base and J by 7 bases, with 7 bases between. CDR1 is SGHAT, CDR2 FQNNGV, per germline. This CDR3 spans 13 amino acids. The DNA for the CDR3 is TGTGCCAGCAGCTTAGCGGGGAGCGGGGAGCTGTTTTTT. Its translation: CASSLAGSGELFF.

In nucleotides, the CDR3 is TGTGCCAGCAGTGAAGCGCTAGGGACAGAGCAGTACTTC. This encodes CASSEALGTEQYF. V usage is TRBV6-1 and J usage is TRBJ2-7, with a tentative D call TRBD1 (6 bases). Trimming left V 0 bases short and J 7 bases short, with 10 bases between. Looked up from germline, CDR1 is MNHNS and CDR2 is SASEGT. The CDR3 consists of 13 residues.

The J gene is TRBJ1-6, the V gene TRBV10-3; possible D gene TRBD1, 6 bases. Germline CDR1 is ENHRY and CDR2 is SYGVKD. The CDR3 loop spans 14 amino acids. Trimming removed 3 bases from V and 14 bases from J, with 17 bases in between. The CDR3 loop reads CAISDVRGPLTLHF. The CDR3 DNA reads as TGTGCCATCAGTGACGTCAGGGGCCCACTCACCCTCCACTTT.

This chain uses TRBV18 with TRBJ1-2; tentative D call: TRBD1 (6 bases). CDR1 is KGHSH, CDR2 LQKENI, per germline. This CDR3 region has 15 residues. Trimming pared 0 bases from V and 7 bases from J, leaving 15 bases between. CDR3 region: CASSPPGRDNLGYTF. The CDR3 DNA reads TGTGCCAGCTCACCACCGGGCCGGGACAACCTTGGCTACACCTTC.

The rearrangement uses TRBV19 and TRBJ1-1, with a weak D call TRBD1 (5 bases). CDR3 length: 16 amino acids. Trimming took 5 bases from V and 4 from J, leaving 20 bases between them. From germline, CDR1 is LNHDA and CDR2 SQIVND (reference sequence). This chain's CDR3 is CASSFSREGRSTEAFF. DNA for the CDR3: TGTGCCAGTAGTTTTTCCAGGGAGGGAAGAAGCACTGAAGCTTTCTTT.

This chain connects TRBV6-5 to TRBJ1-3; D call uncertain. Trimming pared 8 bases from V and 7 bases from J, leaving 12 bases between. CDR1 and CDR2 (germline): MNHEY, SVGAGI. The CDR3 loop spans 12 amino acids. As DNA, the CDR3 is TGTGCCAGCGCCTCAGTGGCGAACACCATATATTTT. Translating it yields CASASVANTIYF.

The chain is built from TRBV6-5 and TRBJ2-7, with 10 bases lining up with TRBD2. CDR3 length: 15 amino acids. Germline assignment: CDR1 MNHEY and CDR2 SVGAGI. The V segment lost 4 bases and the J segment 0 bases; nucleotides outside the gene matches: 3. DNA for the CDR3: TGTGCCAGCAGTTTCACTAGCGGGGCCTCCTACGAGCAGTACTTC. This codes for CASSFTSGASYEQYF.

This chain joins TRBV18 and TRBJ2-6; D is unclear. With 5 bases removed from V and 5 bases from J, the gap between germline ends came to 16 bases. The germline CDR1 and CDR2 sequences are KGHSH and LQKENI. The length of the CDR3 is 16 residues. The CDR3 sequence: CASSTSGLQWANVLTF. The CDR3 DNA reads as TGTGCCAGCTCAACATCCGGGTTGCAGTGGGCCAACGTCCTGACTTTC.

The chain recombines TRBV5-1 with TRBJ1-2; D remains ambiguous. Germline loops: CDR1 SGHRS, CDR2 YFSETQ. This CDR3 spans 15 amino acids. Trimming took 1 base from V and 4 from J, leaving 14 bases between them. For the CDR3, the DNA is TGCGCCAGCAGCTTGCGGCCGGCAGGAGGCTATGGCTACACCTTC. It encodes CASSLRPAGGYGYTF.

As DNA, the CDR3 is TGTGCCAGCTCGCCGGACAGGGAGAGATACGAGCAGTACTTC. It is translated as CASSPDRERYEQYF. V is TRBV18 and J is TRBJ2-7; TRBD1 agrees at 8 bases. The CDR3 spans 14 residues. The germline V gene has CDR1 KGHSH and CDR2 LQKENI. V shed 6 bases and J 4 bases; nucleotides not matched to a gene: 8.

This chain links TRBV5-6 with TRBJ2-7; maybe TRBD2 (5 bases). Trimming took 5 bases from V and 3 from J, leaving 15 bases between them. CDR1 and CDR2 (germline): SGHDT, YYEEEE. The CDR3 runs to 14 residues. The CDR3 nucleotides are TGTGCCAGCAGTTTGCATGGGAGCCTCTACGAGCAGTACTTC. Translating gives CASSLHGSLYEQYF.

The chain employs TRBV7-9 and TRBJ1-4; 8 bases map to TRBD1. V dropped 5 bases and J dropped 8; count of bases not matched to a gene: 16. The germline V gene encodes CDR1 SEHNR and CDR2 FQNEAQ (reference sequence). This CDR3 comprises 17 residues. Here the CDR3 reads CASSLTGGTGGAEKLFF. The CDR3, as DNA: TGTGCCAGCAGCCTAACAGGGGGGACAGGCGGGGCCGAAAAACTGTTTTTT.